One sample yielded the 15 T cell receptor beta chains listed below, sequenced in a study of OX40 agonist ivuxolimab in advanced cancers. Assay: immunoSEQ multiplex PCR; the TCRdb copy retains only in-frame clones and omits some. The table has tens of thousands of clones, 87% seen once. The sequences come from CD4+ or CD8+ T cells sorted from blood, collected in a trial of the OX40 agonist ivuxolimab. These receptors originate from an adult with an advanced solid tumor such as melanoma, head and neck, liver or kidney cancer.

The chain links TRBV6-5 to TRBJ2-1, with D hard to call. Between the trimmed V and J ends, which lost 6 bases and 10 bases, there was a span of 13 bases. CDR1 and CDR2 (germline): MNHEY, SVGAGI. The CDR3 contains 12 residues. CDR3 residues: CASRGYGEEQFF. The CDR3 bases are TGTGCCAGCAGGGGGTATGGCGAGGAGCAGTTCTTC.

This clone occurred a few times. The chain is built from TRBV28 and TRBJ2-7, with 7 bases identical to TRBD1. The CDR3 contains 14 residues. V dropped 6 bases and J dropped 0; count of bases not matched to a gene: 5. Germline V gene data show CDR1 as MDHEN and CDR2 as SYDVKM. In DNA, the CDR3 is TGTGCCAGCAGGCCGACAGGGATCTCCTACGAGCAGTACTTC. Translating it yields CASRPTGISYEQYF.

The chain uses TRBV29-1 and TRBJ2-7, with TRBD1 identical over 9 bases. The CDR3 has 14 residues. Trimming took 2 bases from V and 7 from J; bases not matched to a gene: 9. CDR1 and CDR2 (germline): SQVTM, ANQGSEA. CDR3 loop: CSVEMGQGMREQYF. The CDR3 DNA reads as TGCAGCGTTGAAATGGGACAGGGTATGAGGGAGCAGTACTTC.

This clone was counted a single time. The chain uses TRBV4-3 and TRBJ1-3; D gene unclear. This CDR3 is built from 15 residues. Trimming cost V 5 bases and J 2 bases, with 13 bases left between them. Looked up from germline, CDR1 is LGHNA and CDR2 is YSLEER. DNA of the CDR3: TGCGCCAGCAGCTCCGAAGCTAGGGCTGGAAACACCATATATTTT. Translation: CASSSEARAGNTIYF.

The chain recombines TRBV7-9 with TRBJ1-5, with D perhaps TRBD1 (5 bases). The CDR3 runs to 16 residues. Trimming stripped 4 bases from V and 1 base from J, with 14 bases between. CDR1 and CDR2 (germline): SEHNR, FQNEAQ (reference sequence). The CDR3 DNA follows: TGTGCCAGCAGCTCAGCTGGGGGGGTGAGCAATCAGCCCCAGCATTTT. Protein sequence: CASSSAGGVSNQPQHF. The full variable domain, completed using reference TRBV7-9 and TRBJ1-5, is DTGVSQNPRHKITKRGQNVTFRCDPISEHNRLYWYRQTLGQGPEFLTYFQNEAQLEKSRLLSDRFSAERPKGSFSTLEIQRTEQGDSAMYLCASSSAGGVSNQPQHFGDGTRLSIL.

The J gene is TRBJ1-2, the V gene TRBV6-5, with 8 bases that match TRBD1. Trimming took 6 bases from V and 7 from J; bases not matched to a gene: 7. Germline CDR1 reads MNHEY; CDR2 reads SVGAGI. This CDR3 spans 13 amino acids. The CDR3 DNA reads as TGTGCCAGCAGACCAGCCGGGACAGGTGGCTACACCTTC. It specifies CASRPAGTGGYTF.

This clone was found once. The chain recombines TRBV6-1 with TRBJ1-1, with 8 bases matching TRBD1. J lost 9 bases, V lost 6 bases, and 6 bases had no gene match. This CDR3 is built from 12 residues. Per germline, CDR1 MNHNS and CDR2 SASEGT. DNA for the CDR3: TGTGCCAGCAGCCACGACAGGGGCAAAGCTTTCTTT. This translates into CASSHDRGKAFF.

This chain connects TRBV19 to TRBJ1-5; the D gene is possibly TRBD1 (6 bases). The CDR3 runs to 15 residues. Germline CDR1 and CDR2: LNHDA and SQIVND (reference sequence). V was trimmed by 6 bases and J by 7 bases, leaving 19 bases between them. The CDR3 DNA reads TGTGCCAGTAGGCCTGGGGGCAGGTGGGAACAGCCCCAGCATTTT. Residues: CASRPGGRWEQPQHF.

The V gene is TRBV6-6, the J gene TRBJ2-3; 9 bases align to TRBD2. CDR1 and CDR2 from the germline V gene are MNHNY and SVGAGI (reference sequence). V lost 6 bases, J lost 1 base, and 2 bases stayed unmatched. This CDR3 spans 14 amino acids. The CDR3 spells CASRLAGGTDTQYF. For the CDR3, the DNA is TGTGCCAGCAGACTAGCGGGCGGCACAGATACGCAGTATTTT.

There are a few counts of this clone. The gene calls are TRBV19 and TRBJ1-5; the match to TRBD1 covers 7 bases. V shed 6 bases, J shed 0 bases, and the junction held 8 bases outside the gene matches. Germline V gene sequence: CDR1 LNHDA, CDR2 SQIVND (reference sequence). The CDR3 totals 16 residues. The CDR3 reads CASRRQGGSSNQPQHF. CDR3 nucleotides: TGTGCCAGTAGGAGACAGGGAGGTAGTAGCAATCAGCCCCAGCATTTT.

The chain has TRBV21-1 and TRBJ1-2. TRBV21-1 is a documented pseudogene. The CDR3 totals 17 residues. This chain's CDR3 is CASSKEVGTQANYGYTF. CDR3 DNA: TGTGCCAGCAGCAAAGAGGTCGGAACACAAGCTAACTATGGCTACACCTTC.

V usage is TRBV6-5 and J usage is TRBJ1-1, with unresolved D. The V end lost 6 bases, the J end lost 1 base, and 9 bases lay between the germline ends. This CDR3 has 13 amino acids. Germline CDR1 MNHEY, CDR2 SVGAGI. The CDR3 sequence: CASSLTRNTEAFF. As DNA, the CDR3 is TGTGCCAGCAGCCTCACAAGGAACACTGAAGCTTTCTTT.

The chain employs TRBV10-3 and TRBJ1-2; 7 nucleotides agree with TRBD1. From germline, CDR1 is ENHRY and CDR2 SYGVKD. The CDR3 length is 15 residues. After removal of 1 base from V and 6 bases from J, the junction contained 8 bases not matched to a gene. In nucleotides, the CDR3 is TGTGCCATCAGTGAGTTGTCAGGGGGTTTTCATGGCTACACCTTC. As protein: CAISELSGGFHGYTF.

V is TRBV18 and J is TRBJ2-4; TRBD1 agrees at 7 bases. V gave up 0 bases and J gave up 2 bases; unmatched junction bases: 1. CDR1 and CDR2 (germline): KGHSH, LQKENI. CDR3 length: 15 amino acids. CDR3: CASSPPGQPKNIQYF. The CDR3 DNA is TGTGCCAGCTCACCACCGGGACAGCCCAAAAACATTCAGTACTTC. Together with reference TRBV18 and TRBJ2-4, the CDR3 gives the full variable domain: NAGVMQNPRHLVRRRGQEARLRCSPMKGHSHVYWYRQLPEEGLKFMVYLQKENIIDESGMPKERFSAEFPKEGPSILRIQQVVRGDSAAYFCASSPPGQPKNIQYFGAGTRLSVL.

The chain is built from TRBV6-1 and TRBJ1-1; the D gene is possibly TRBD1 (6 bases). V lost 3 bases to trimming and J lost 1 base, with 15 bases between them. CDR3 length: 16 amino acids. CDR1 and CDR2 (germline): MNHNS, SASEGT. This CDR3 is CASSDIRGRWNTEAFF. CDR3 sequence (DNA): TGTGCCAGCAGTGATATAAGGGGGAGATGGAACACTGAAGCTTTCTTT.